The rows below give T cell receptor beta chains drawn from one sample of a study of shared clonotypes between healthy human individuals. Sequencing used immunoSEQ multiplex PCR; TCRdb keeps in-frame clones, though not all of them. The profile shows around 1,900,000 clones, about 94% of them singletons. The sequenced sample consisted of naive CD8+ T cells from PBMCs. Receptors originate from a man aged 18 to 30 in good health. Some clones in this sample may be carry-over from other donors' samples. Each CDR3 is given with its conserved first and last residue. The order of the fields is J gene, CDR3 length, D gene, clone size, V gene, CDR3 DNA, CDR3 protein. A D gene is named only where the DNA matches it firmly. Some rows mark clone size as missing; the rest say once, few, many or name a class of expanded clone.

>TRBJ2-7|13|.|.|TRBV10-3
TGTGCCATCAGTGGGGTCCTCGGGGACGAGCAGTACTTC
CAISGVLGDEQYF
>TRBJ1-2|16|TRBD1|.|TRBV6-5
TGTGCCAGCAGTTACACCGAGACAGGGTCTAACTATGGCTACACCTTC
CASSYTETGSNYGYTF
>TRBJ2-2|11|.|.|TRBV5-1
TGCGCCAGCCCTTTCGCCGGGGAGCTGTTTTTT
CASPFAGELFF
>TRBJ1-5|15|.|few|TRBV19
TGTGCCAGTAGCCTGAGGGGGACTTTAGATCAGCCCCAGCATTTT
CASSLRGTLDQPQHF
>TRBJ2-7|14|.|.|TRBV4-3
TGCGCCAGCAGCCAAGCGGCGGGCACCTACGAGCAGTACTTC
CASSQAAGTYEQYF
>TRBJ2-1|14|.|.|TRBV27
TGTGCCAGCAGTTTATCCCTCGACTACAATGAGCAGTTCTTC
CASSLSLDYNEQFF
>TRBJ2-3|15|TRBD2|.|TRBV2
TGTGCCAGCAGGGGACTAGCGGCTAGCACAGATACGCAGTATTTT
CASRGLAASTDTQYF
>TRBJ2-1|16|TRBD1|.|TRBV28
TGTGCCAGCAGTTTAACGACAGGGCCCCCCTACAATGAGCAGTTCTTC
CASSLTTGPPYNEQFF
>TRBJ2-7|14|.|.|TRBV19
TGTGCCAGTAGTATCCGGGACCCCCTCTACGAGCAGTACTTC
CASSIRDPLYEQYF
>TRBJ2-7|15|TRBD2|once|TRBV4-1
TGCGCCAGCAGCGAGGGACTAGCGAGCTCCTACGAGCAGTACTTC
CASSEGLASSYEQYF
>TRBJ2-7|13|.|.|TRBV7-2
TGTGCCAGCAGGTGGAGGGGGTCGTACGAGCAGTACTTC
CASRWRGSYEQYF
>TRBJ2-7|16|.|.|TRBV4-3
TGCGCCAGCAGCCAAGATGTCCCCCGTGGATTCTACGAGCAGTACTTC
CASSQDVPRGFYEQYF
>TRBJ1-2|14|.|.|TRBV7-9
TGTGCCAGCAGCCCTGTACACCAAAACTATGGCTACACCTTC
CASSPVHQNYGYTF
>TRBJ2-7|13|.|.|TRBV7-3
TGTGCCAGCAGCTTGGGGTCATTGGCCGAGCAGTACTTC
CASSLGSLAEQYF
>TRBJ2-1|13|TRBD2|.|TRBV29-1
TGCAGCGTTGAAGATCCCGGGAGGAGTGAGCAGTTCTTC
CSVEDPGRSEQFF
>TRBJ2-7|15|.|once|TRBV30
TGTGCCTGGAGTGACGTGCAGGAGAACTCCTACGAGCAGTACTTC
CAWSDVQENSYEQYF
>TRBJ1-6|14|.|once|TRBV2
TGTGCCAGCAGTGAACCAGGGCGTAATTCACCCCTCCACTTT
CASSEPGRNSPLHF
>TRBJ2-7|14|TRBD1|.|TRBV4-1
TGCGCCAGCAGCCATCGGGGACAGGTTTACGAGCAGTACTTC
CASSHRGQVYEQYF
>TRBJ2-7|16|.|.|TRBV5-4
TGTGCCAGCAGCTTAGGAGGCTCGGGCAGGTCGAACGAGCAGTACTTC
CASSLGGSGRSNEQYF
>TRBJ2-1|17|.|.|TRBV11-2
TGTGCCAGCAGCTTAGGGGGGCCGGACGTTACCATCAATGAGCAGTTCTTC
CASSLGGPDVTINEQFF
>TRBJ2-5|16|.|.|TRBV6-1
TGTGCCAGCAGTGGCCAATTCTTGCAACAGAAAGAGACCCAGTACTTC
CASSGQFLQQKETQYF
>TRBJ1-2|18|.|once|TRBV19
TGTGCCAGTAGTATAGATCTTGAGTCAGCCCCTTATGTTGGGGGCTACACCTTC
CASSIDLESAPYVGGYTF
>TRBJ2-3|16|.|.|TRBV7-9
TGTGCCAGCATCCGGGGATCTGAGGGGGGCACAGATACGCAGTATTTT
CASIRGSEGGTDTQYF
>TRBJ2-2|16|.|.|TRBV11-2
TGTGCCAGCAGCCTCCCGGTGACATTGAACACCGGGGAGCTGTTTTTT
CASSLPVTLNTGELFF
>TRBJ2-3|13|.|.|TRBV10-3
TGTGCCATCAGTGAGTCAGACACAGATACGCAGTATTTT
CAISESDTDTQYF
>TRBJ1-5|17|TRBD1|.|TRBV7-8
TGTGCCAGCAGCTTATCAGGGACAGGGGGCGTAAGCCAGCCCCAGCATTTT
CASSLSGTGGVSQPQHF
>TRBJ1-5|13|.|.|TRBV19
TGTGCCAGTAGTATTTGGCCGGATCAGCCCCAGCATTTT
CASSIWPDQPQHF
>TRBJ2-7|14|.|.|TRBV11-2
TGTGCCAGCAGCTTTCGGGGACTTGGGGACGAGCAGTACTTC
CASSFRGLGDEQYF
>TRBJ2-2|18|.|.|TRBV11-2
TGTGCCAGCAGCTTAGACCTCTCCGGGCAGGGGAGCACCGGGGAGCTGTTTTTT
CASSLDLSGQGSTGELFF
>TRBJ2-1|14|.|.|TRBV28
TGTGCCGGATCGGAGACTAGTTTTTTCGATGAGCAGTTCTTC
CAGSETSFFDEQFF
>TRBJ1-5|15|.|.|TRBV27
TGTGCCAGCAGCAGCCCCGGGACTTTGGGGCAGCCCCAGCATTTT
CASSSPGTLGQPQHF
>TRBJ2-1|13|TRBD1|.|TRBV7-9
TGTGCCAGCAGCTTAGGTGACAGGGATGAGCAGTTCTTC
CASSLGDRDEQFF
>TRBJ1-1|13|.|.|TRBV27
TGTGCCAGCAGTTTTGTGGGCAGAAACGAAGCTTTCTTT
CASSFVGRNEAFF
>TRBJ2-7|15|.|.|TRBV5-5
TGTGCCAGCAGCCTTTTGAGGACTCCGCCAGGCGAGCAGTACTTC
CASSLLRTPPGEQYF
>TRBJ2-1|13|.|.|TRBV14
TGTGCCAGCAGCCAAGTTTTCCTAGGGGAGCAGTTCTTC
CASSQVFLGEQFF
>TRBJ1-1|14|TRBD1|.|TRBV13
TGTGCCAGCAGCGGGGGACAGGGGACCGCTGAAGCTTTCTTT
CASSGGQGTAEAFF
>TRBJ1-5|17|.|.|TRBV7-9
TGTGCCAGCAGCTCCTCCACGGAACATTGGGGTCATCAGCCCCAGCATTTT
CASSSSTEHWGHQPQHF
>TRBJ2-7|12|.|.|TRBV25-1
TGTGCCAGCGAGGTGGGGAACTACGAGCAGTACTTC
CASEVGNYEQYF
>TRBJ2-1|15|.|.|TRBV9
TGTGCCAGCAGCGTAGACAGGAGCTCCTACAATGAGCAGTTCTTC
CASSVDRSSYNEQFF
>TRBJ2-7|14|.|.|TRBV5-1
TGCGCCAGCAGCTTGGACGCCCTGGGTTACGAGCAGTACTTC
CASSLDALGYEQYF
>TRBJ1-2|15|.|.|TRBV4-1
TGCGCCAGCAGCCTCATTAGAGGGAGTGTTGAGGGCTACACCTTC
CASSLIRGSVEGYTF
>TRBJ1-1|15|.|.|TRBV9
TGTGCCAGCAGCGTAGGGATAGGCTTGAACACTGAAGCTTTCTTT
CASSVGIGLNTEAFF